These 18 T cell receptor beta chains were all obtained from the same sample, sequenced in a study of cytomegalovirus exposure and HLA in healthy donors. The method was immunoSEQ multiplex PCR; TCRdb's version includes in-frame clones alone and lacks a portion of them. The sample records tens of thousands of clones, about 94% being singletons. The material sequenced was PBMCs. The receptors were gathered from a young man in good health and CMV-seropositive.

A single count supports this clone. The CDR3 nucleotides read TGTGCCAGCAGCGGCGACAGACGGAGTGAGCAGTTCTTC. Amino acids: CASSGDRRSEQFF. This chain connects TRBV4-2 to TRBJ2-1; possibly TRBD1 for D (5 bases). Germline CDR1 reads LGHNA; CDR2 reads YNFKEQ. Trimming pared 5 bases from V and 9 bases from J, leaving 14 bases between. The CDR3 loop spans 13 amino acids.

The chain recombines TRBV11-2 with TRBJ1-2; D uncertain. V lost 7 bases and J lost 2, with 17 bases in between. The germline V gene has CDR1 SGHAT and CDR2 FQNNGV. The CDR3 sequence is 15 residues long. The CDR3 reads CASTHPGLTNYGYTF. CDR3 sequence (DNA): TGTGCCAGCACCCACCCGGGGTTAACCAACTATGGCTACACCTTC. Full variable domain (missing parts from reference TRBV11-2 and TRBJ1-2): EAGVAQSPRYKIIEKRQSVAFWCNPISGHATLYWYQQILGQGPKLLIQFQNNGVVDDSQLPKDRFSAERLKGVDSTLKIQPAKLEDSAVYLCASTHPGLTNYGYTFGSGTRLTVV.

This chain joins TRBV30 and TRBJ1-4; 9 nucleotides line up with TRBD1. The J segment lost 5 bases and the V segment lost 2 bases, leaving 6 bases of the junction unmatched. Germline CDR1 GTSNPN, CDR2 SVGIG (reference sequence). The CDR3 has 15 residues. The CDR3 loop is CAWSNRGRLNEKLFF. CDR3 DNA sequence: TGTGCCTGGAGTAACAGGGGGCGTTTGAATGAAAAACTGTTTTTT.

The table lists this clone with a count of one. The chain combines TRBV7-9 with TRBJ2-7; 14 nucleotides match TRBD2. This CDR3 contains 18 residues. The J segment lost 0 bases and the V segment lost 5 bases, leaving 9 bases of the junction unmatched. In germline, CDR1 is SEHNR, CDR2 FQNEAQ (reference sequence). The CDR3, as DNA: TGTGCCAGCAGCGTAAATCCGGGGACTAGCGGGAGCTCCTACGAGCAGTACTTC. It specifies CASSVNPGTSGSSYEQYF.

V gene TRBV28 combines with J gene TRBJ2-7, with TRBD1 matching over 8 bases. V was clipped by 6 bases and J by 4 bases; unmatched bases: 11. Germline assignment: CDR1 MDHEN and CDR2 SYDVKM. The CDR3 is 15 residues long. CDR3 coding DNA: TGTGCCAGCAGACCCCAAGGACAGGGCCTATACGAGCAGTACTTC. Translating gives CASRPQGQGLYEQYF.

The V and J genes are TRBV10-2 and TRBJ2-1; 7 bases agree with TRBD2. V lost 3 bases, J lost 7 bases, and 12 bases stayed unmatched. The length of the CDR3 is 16 residues. The germline gives CDR1 WSHSY, CDR2 SAAADI. The CDR3 nucleotides read TGCGCCAGCAGTGACCGGGAGGCCCCTTTTTGGAATGAGCAGTTCTTC. Its protein is CASSDREAPFWNEQFF.

The chain's CDR3 is CASISGVSYEQYF. The CDR3 coding sequence is TGTGCCAGCATTAGCGGGGTCTCCTACGAGCAGTACTTC. V and J are TRBV28 and TRBJ2-7; 8 bases are a match to TRBD2. The CDR3 totals 13 residues. Germline V CDR1 and CDR2: MDHEN, SYDVKM. V shed 7 bases and J 0 bases; nucleotides not matched to a gene: 2.

The genes are TRBV6-1 and TRBJ2-7; 12 bases map to TRBD1. The length of the CDR3 is 13 residues. The germline V gene has CDR1 MNHNS and CDR2 SASEGT. V lost 8 bases and J lost 7; bases outside the gene matches: 6. In DNA, the CDR3 is TGTGCCAGCCCGGGACAGGGGGCTCGGGAGCAGTACTTC. Protein sequence: CASPGQGAREQYF.

The rearrangement uses TRBV6-5 and TRBJ1-4; no reliable D call. CDR3 size: 13 residues. V lost 6 bases to trimming and J lost 10 bases, with 15 bases between them. Looked up from germline, CDR1 is MNHEY and CDR2 is SVGAGI. The CDR3 DNA follows: TGTGCCAGCAGCCGGGATTACGTCGGAAAACTGTTTTTT. Encoded protein: CASSRDYVGKLFF.

The chain joins TRBV19 to TRBJ2-7; D gene ambiguous. CDR3 size: 16 residues. CDR1 LNHDA and CDR2 SQIVND come from the germline V gene (reference sequence). The V end lost 5 bases, the J end lost 6 bases, and 23 bases lay between the germline ends. The CDR3 reads CASSPQRRLIVGEQYF. The CDR3 bases are TGTGCCAGTAGTCCTCAACGGCGGTTGATAGTTGGCGAGCAGTACTTC.

This rearrangement joins TRBV2 to TRBJ1-5; 9 nucleotides agree with TRBD1. The junction had 3 bases not matched to a gene; V was cut back by 8 bases and J by 4 bases. This CDR3 has 13 residues. The germline CDR1 and CDR2 sequences are SNHLY and FYNNEI. The CDR3 region has the DNA TGTGCCAGCCAGGGACAGGGAAATCAGCCCCAGCATTTT. This codes for CASQGQGNQPQHF.

A note on this clone: One junction end does not reproduce the germline sequence, and a read error may be involved. This chain connects TRBV5-1 to TRBJ2-3; possible D gene TRBD2, 6 bases. Germline V gene sequence: CDR1 SGHRS, CDR2 YFSETQ. The CDR3 loop spans 15 amino acids. DNA of the CDR3: TGCGCCAGCAGTTTGGGGACTCTAGTGGAAGATACGCAGTATTTT. Translation: CASSLGTLVEDTQYF.

This clone appeared once. The rearrangement uses TRBV10-3 and TRBJ2-1; TRBD2 agrees at 10 bases. After removal of 5 bases from V and 5 bases from J, the junction contained 9 bases not matched to a gene. This CDR3 is built from 16 residues. In germline, CDR1 is ENHRY, CDR2 SYGVKD. The CDR3 bases are TGTGCCATCAGTCCCGAATTCCTAGCGGGAGACAATGAGCAGTTCTTC. It translates to CAISPEFLAGDNEQFF.

This clone was detected once. The genes are TRBV29-1 and TRBJ2-7; TRBD2 might be the D (6 bases). CDR3 size: 12 residues. Trimming removed 6 bases at V and 3 bases at J, with 12 bases between. Germline-derived CDR1 and CDR2 are SQVTM and ANQGSEA. In DNA, the CDR3 is TGCAGCGTAAAACGAGCGGGCTACGAGCAGTACTTC. The encoded protein is CSVKRAGYEQYF.

The chain employs TRBV28 and TRBJ1-2; maybe TRBD1 (5 bases). The CDR3 totals 13 residues. Trimming cost V 3 bases and J 7 bases, with 12 bases left between them. Germline CDR1 MDHEN, CDR2 SYDVKM. The CDR3 region is CASSLWGAAGYTF. The DNA for the CDR3 is TGTGCCAGCAGTTTGTGGGGCGCCGCTGGCTACACCTTC.

The chain combines TRBV6-1 with TRBJ1-3, with no clear D. V was pared by 2 bases and J by 1 base, with 9 bases between. In germline, CDR1 is MNHNS, CDR2 SASEGT. The CDR3 covers 15 residues. CDR3 loop: CASSESPGSGNTIYF. CDR3 in DNA: TGTGCCAGCAGTGAAAGCCCGGGATCTGGAAACACCATATATTTT.

The genes are TRBV7-8 and TRBJ1-2, with D tentatively TRBD1 (5 bases). This CDR3 has 16 amino acids. Trimming left V 1 base short and J 1 base short, with 13 bases between. CDR1 is SGHVS, CDR2 FQNEAQ, per germline. The CDR3 loop reads CASSLEVGAVNYGYTF. For the CDR3, the DNA is TGTGCCAGCAGCTTAGAGGTTGGGGCGGTTAACTATGGCTACACCTTC.

This rearrangement joins TRBV4-2 to TRBJ2-1; 9 positions match TRBD1. Germline CDR1 and CDR2: LGHNA and YNFKEQ. CDR3 length equals 16 residues. V trimming: 4 bases; J trimming: 8 bases; junction bases outside the gene matches: 12. The CDR3 nucleotides are TGTGCCAGCAGCCGAGGGGTCGGACAGGGGTTTGATGAGCAGTTCTTC. Translation: CASSRGVGQGFDEQFF.